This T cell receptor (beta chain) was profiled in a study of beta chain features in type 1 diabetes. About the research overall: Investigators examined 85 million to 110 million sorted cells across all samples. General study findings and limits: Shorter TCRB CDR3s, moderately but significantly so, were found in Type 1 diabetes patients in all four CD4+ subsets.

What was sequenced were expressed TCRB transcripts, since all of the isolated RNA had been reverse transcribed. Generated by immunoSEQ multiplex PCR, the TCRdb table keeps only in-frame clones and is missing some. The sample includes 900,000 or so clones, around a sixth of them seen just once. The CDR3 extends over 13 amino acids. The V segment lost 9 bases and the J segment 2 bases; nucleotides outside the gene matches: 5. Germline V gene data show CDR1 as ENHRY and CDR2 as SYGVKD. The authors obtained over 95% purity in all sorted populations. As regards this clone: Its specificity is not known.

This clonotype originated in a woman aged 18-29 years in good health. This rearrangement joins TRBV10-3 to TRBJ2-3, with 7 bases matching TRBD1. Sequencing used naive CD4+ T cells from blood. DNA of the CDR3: TGTGCCATATCAGGGGGTTTCACAGATACGCAGTATTTT. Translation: CAISGGFTDTQYF.